This note documents a single T cell receptor beta chain sequence. Its cognate antigen is unknown. The sample is drawn from a study of T cell responses to AZD1222 COVID-19 vaccine. Overall study findings and caveats: Females made up more of the donors, who were largely white British, and clonal diversity may have come out too low. Vaccination with two AZD1222 doses was followed by a rise in Spike-specific TCR breadth and depth. There were vaccine-associated CD4 TCRs across spike, dominant at 160-218 and 743-854.

Measured with immunoSEQ multiplex PCR; TCRdb has only the in-frame clones, and not every one. This table has fewer than 200,000 clones, roughly 92% appearing once. Source: peripheral blood, taken on day 0 of AZD1222 vaccination. This clonotype was sampled from an adult in good health.

CDR3 in DNA: TGTGCCAGCAGACTGGCCTCTACGAACACTGAAGCTTTCTTT. It is translated as CASRLASTNTEAFF. The rearrangement joins TRBV6-5 to TRBJ1-1, with D uncertain. CDR3 length equals 14 residues. CDR1 is MNHEY, CDR2 SVGAGI, per germline. The V gene lost 6 bases and the J gene lost 1 base, with 12 bases spanning the gap.